Listed below are T cell receptor beta chains from one sample, sequenced in a study of blood T cell repertoires in COVID-19. Assay used: immunoSEQ multiplex PCR; TCRdb lists only in-frame clones, some missing. The data contain 350,000 to 550,000 clones, about 85% of them seen just once; the ten biggest clones take up approximately 2%. The sample comprised PBMCs or T cells enriched from blood (not recorded which). All receptors come from a woman younger than 35 with acute COVID-19. Both conserved end residues are part of each CDR3. D genes are given only for firm matches. The listing skips clone size in some rows; elsewhere it reads once, few, many or a size class.

>-|-|14|TRBJ1-2|TRBV7-9
TGTGCCAGCAGCCCCGGAGGGGTGATCTATGGCTACACCTTC
CASSPGGVIYGYTF
>TRBD1|few|14|TRBJ1-5|TRBV6-5
TGTGCCAGCAGCATACAGGGGGGCGGCCAGCCCCAGCATTTT
CASSIQGGGQPQHF
>TRBD2|-|18|TRBJ2-3|TRBV6-1
TGTGCCAGCAGTGAAGTGCCAGCGGGGGGGTTTCGGGCAGATACGCAGTATTTT
CASSEVPAGGFRADTQYF
>-|-|13|TRBJ2-7|TRBV6-5
TGTGCCAGCACCGGAGGGACAGCCTACGAGCAGTACTTC
CASTGGTAYEQYF
>-|-|15|TRBJ2-1|TRBV7-9
TGTGCCAGCAGCTTATACTACCCCTCTGGGAATGAGCAGTTCTTC
CASSLYYPSGNEQFF
>-|-|14|TRBJ2-3|TRBV16
TGTGCCAGCAGCCTCTCAGGGCGCGAAGATACGCAGTATTTT
CASSLSGREDTQYF
>-|once|15|TRBJ2-1|TRBV5-8
TGTGCCAGCAGAGTAGCGGCAAACTCCTACAATGAGCAGTTCTTC
CASRVAANSYNEQFF
>TRBD1|-|15|TRBJ1-6|TRBV2
TGTGCCAGCAGGGGGACAGGGGTAGATAATTCACCCCTCCACTTT
CASRGTGVDNSPLHF
>-|-|11|TRBJ1-2|TRBV20-1
TGCAGTGCTAGCCTTTCCTATGGCTACACCTTC
CSASLSYGYTF
>TRBD2|-|13|TRBJ2-1|TRBV10-1
TGCGCCAGCGCTAGCGGGGGGTTAAATGAGCAGTTCTTC
CASASGGLNEQFF
>-|once|13|TRBJ1-1|TRBV7-8
TGTGCCAGCAGATCACGGGGTTCCACTGAAGCTTTCTTT
CASRSRGSTEAFF
>-|-|13|TRBJ2-1|TRBV11-2
TGTGCCAGCAGCTTAGTGGGGGGAAACGAGCAGTTCTTC
CASSLVGGNEQFF
>TRBD2|-|16|TRBJ2-7|TRBV28
TGTGCCAGCAGTTCCTCCGGACTAGCGGGAGGTGACGAGCAGTACTTC
CASSSSGLAGGDEQYF
>TRBD1|-|15|TRBJ2-7|TRBV6-1
TGTGCCAGCAGCCATTCCGGGACAGGGGTTTACGAGCAGTACTTC
CASSHSGTGVYEQYF
>-|-|16|TRBJ1-1|TRBV9
TGTGCCAGCAGCGTAGATGGCCCGGCGGGGAACACTGAAGCTTTCTTT
CASSVDGPAGNTEAFF